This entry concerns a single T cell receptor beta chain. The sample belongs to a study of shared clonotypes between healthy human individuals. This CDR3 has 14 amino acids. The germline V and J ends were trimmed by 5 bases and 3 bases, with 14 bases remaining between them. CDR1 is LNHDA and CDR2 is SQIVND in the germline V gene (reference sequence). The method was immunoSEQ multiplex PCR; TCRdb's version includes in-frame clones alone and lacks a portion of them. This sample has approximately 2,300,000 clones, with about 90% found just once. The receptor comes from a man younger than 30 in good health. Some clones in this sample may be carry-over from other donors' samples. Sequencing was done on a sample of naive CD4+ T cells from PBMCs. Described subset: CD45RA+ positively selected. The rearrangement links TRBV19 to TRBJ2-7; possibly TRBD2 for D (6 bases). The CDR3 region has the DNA TGTGCCAGTAGTCCTGCGGGGTCGTTCTACGAGCAGTACTTC. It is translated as CASSPAGSFYEQYF.